This T cell receptor beta chain was obtained from a study of Graves' ophthalmopathy and Graves' hyperthyroidism. Researchers took RNA transcripts and amplified TCR beta CDR3 regions from them. Amplification began with first-round RT-PCR using HTBI primers, then second-round multiplex PCR was performed. TCRdb called the multiplex PCR reads again in MiXCR, with one record for every CDR3 protein. Counted here are around 1,000,000 distinct CDR3 sequences, less than 45% occurring once; the ten biggest clones make up roughly 11%. Exclusion covered patients with other autoimmune diseases or uncontrolled infections (as well as pregnancy or lactation). Per the germline V gene, CDR1 is LNHNV and CDR2 is YYDKDF (reference sequence). Trimming shortened V by 5 bases and J by 5 bases, and 15 bases separated the two germline ends. The length of the CDR3 is 15 residues.

Sequences were obtained from peripheral blood or thyroid tissue (not recorded which). The chain carries TRBV15 and TRBJ2-2; perhaps D is TRBD1 or TRBD2 (6 bases each). This clonotype was sampled from an adult man with Graves' hyperthyroidism. The CDR3: CATSGQRGDTGELFF. The CDR3 DNA follows: TGTGCCACCAGCGGACAGCGCGGGGATACCGGGGAGCTGTTTTTT.